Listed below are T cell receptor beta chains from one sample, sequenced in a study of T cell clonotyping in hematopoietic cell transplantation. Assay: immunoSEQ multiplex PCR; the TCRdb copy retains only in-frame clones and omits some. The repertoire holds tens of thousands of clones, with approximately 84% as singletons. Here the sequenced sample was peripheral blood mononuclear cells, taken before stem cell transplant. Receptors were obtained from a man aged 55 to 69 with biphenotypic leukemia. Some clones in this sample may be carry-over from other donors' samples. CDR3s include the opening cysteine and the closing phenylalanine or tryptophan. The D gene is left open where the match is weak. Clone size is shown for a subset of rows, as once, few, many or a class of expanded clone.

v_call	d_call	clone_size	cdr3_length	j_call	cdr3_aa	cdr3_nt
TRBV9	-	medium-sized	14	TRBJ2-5	CASSPQATGKTQYF	TGTGCCAGCAGCCCTCAAGCCACTGGGAAGACCCAGTACTTC
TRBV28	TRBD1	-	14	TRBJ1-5	CASSAGDSFQPQHF	TGTGCCAGCAGTGCTGGGGACAGCTTTCAGCCCCAGCATTTT
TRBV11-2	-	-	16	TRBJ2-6	CASSLEGRSGANVLTF	TGTGCCAGCAGCTTAGAAGGGCGCTCTGGGGCCAACGTCCTGACTTTC
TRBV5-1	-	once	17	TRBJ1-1	CASNLNLGTGMNTEAFF	TGCGCCAGCAACCTTAACCTCGGAACAGGCATGAACACTGAAGCTTTCTTT
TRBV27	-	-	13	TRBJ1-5	CASSLGTYQPQHF	TGTGCCAGCAGTTTGGGGACTTATCAGCCCCAGCATTTT
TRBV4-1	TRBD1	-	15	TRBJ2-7	CASSQERDRGYEQYF	TGCGCCAGCAGCCAAGAGAGGGACAGGGGCTACGAGCAGTACTTC
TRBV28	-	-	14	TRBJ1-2	CASTRAIESYGYTF	TGTGCCAGCACGCGGGCGATAGAATCCTATGGCTACACCTTC
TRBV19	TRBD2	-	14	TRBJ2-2	CASSIGGSAGELFF	TGTGCCAGTAGTATAGGCGGGAGCGCCGGGGAGCTGTTTTTT
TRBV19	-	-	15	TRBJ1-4	CASNRPDRSHEKLFF	TGTGCCAGTAACCGACCAGACAGGTCCCACGAAAAACTGTTTTTT
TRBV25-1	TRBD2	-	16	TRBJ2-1	CASSDGLAVLLDPQFF	TGTGCCAGCAGTGACGGACTAGCGGTGCTATTGGACCCCCAGTTCTTC
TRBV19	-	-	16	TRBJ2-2	CASSILILGLSGELFF	TGTGCCAGTAGTATTTTGATTTTGGGCCTTTCCGGGGAGCTGTTTTTT
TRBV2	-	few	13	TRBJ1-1	CASCRTVNTEAFF	TGTGCCAGCTGCCGGACAGTGAACACTGAAGCTTTCTTT
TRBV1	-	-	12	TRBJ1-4	CTSSQVLRDGSF	TGCACCAGCAGCCAAGTCCTTCGGGACGGATCATTT
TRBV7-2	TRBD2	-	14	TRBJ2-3	CASSSGLERDTQYF	TGTGCCAGCAGCTCGGGACTAGAGCGCGATACGCAGTATTTT
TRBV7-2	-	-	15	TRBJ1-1	CASSLDRDSWTEAFF	TGTGCCAGCAGCTTAGATCGGGATTCTTGGACTGAAGCTTTCTTT
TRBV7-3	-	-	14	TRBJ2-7	CASSLMGNSYEQYF	TGTGCCAGCAGCTTAATGGGTAACTCCTACGAGCAGTACTTC
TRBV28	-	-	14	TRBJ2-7	CASSQQAKSYEQYF	TGTGCCAGCAGTCAGCAAGCGAAAAGCTACGAGCAGTACTTC
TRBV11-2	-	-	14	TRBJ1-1	CASSLEVLNTEAFF	TGTGCCAGCAGCTTAGAAGTACTGAACACTGAAGCTTTCTTT
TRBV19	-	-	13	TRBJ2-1	CASSTRTHNEQFF	TGTGCCAGTAGTACCCGGACCCACAATGAGCAGTTCTTC
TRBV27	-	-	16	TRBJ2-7	CASSPIRLGSSYEQYF	TGTGCCAGCAGTCCCATAAGACTCGGGAGCTCCTACGAGCAGTACTTC
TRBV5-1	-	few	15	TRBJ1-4	CASSDGTFSDEKLFF	TGCGCCAGCAGCGATGGGACATTTTCGGATGAAAAACTGTTTTTT
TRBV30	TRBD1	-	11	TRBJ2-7	CAWIPGTGALF	TGTGCCTGGATCCCTGGGACAGGGGCCTTATTC
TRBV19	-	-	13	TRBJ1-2	CASRRAANYGYTF	TGTGCCAGCCGACGGGCAGCTAACTATGGCTACACCTTC
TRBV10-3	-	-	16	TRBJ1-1	CAISESRFIRDTEAFF	TGTGCCATCAGTGAGTCGAGGTTCATAAGAGACACTGAAGCTTTCTTT
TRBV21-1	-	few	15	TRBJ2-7	CASSHKNRAAYEQYF	TGTGCCAGCAGCCATAAAAACAGGGCGGCCTACGAGCAGTACTTC
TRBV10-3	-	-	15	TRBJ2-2	CAISVMDTNTGELFF	TGTGCCATCAGTGTCATGGACACTAACACCGGGGAGCTGTTTTTT
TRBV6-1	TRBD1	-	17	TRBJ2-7	CASSGTKQGAIFYEQYF	TGTGCCAGCAGTGGGACCAAACAGGGGGCGATATTCTACGAGCAGTACTTC
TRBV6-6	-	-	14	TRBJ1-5	CASFLQFSNQPQHF	TGTGCCAGCTTCCTACAGTTTAGCAATCAGCCCCAGCATTTT
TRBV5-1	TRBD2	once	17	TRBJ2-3	CASSLLRLAPSTDTQYF	TGCGCCAGCAGCCTACTCAGACTAGCGCCTAGCACAGATACGCAGTATTTT
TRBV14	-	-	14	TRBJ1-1	CASSQDLAFTEAFF	TGTGCCAGCAGCCAAGATCTGGCATTCACTGAAGCTTTCTTT
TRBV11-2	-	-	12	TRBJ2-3	CASREFADTQYF	TGTGCCAGCAGGGAGTTCGCAGATACGCAGTATTTT
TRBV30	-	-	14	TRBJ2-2	CAWSGDSWTGELFF	TGTGCCTGGAGCGGGGACTCCTGGACCGGGGAGCTGTTTTTT
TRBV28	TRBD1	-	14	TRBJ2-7	CASRSPGQNYEQYF	TGTGCCAGCAGGTCCCCGGGACAGAACTACGAGCAGTACTTC
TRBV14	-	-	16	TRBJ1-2	CASSQSRRRAFYGYTF	TGTGCCAGCAGCCAGTCTCGGAGGAGGGCCTTCTATGGCTACACCTTC
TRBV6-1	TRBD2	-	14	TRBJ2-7	CASSTTSGSYEQYF	TGTGCCAGCAGTACGACTAGCGGTTCCTACGAGCAGTACTTC
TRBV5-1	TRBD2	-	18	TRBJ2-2	CASSLTRLAGGRTGELFF	TGCGCCAGCAGCCTGACGCGACTAGCGGGAGGAAGGACCGGGGAGCTGTTTTTT
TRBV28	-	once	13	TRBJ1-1	CASSLDLNTEAFF	TGTGCCAGCTCCCTGGACCTCAACACTGAAGCTTTCTTT
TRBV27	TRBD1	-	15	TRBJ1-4	CASSLTGTGDEKLFF	TGTGCCAGCAGTCTAACCGGGACAGGGGACGAAAAACTGTTTTTT
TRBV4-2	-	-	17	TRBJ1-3	CASSQEGQFLSGNTIYF	TGTGCCAGCAGCCAGGAAGGACAGTTCCTCTCTGGAAACACCATATATTTT
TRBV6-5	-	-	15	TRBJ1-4	CASRRRGETNEKLFF	TGTGCCAGCAGGCGGAGGGGGGAAACTAATGAAAAACTGTTTTTT
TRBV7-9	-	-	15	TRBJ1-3	CASSPTGSSGNTIYF	TGTGCCAGCAGCCCCACAGGGTCCTCTGGAAACACCATATATTTT
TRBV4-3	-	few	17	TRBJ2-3	CASSQVGLSRSTDTQYF	TGCGCCAGCAGCCAAGTGGGGTTGAGCAGGAGCACAGATACGCAGTATTTT
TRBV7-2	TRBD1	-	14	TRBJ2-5	CASSPTRGKETQYF	TGTGCCAGCAGTCCAACCAGGGGGAAAGAGACCCAGTACTTC
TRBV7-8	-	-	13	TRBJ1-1	CASSLQENTEAFF	TGTGCCAGCAGCTTGCAGGAGAACACTGAAGCTTTCTTT
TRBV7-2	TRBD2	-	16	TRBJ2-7	CASSFTGTSGSYEQYF	TGTGCCAGCAGCTTTACCGGGACTAGCGGATCCTACGAGCAGTACTTC
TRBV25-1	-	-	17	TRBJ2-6	CASSDPKWGSGANVLTF	TGTGCCAGCAGTGACCCTAAGTGGGGGTCTGGGGCCAACGTCCTGACTTTC
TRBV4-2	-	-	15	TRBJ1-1	CASSKATLEGTEAFF	TGTGCCAGCAGCAAAGCGACACTGGAGGGGACTGAAGCTTTCTTT
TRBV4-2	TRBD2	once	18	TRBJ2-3	CASSQDLPSGTRVDTQYF	TGTGCCAGCAGCCAAGATCTCCCTAGCGGCACAAGAGTAGATACGCAGTATTTT
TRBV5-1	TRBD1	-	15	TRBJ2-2	CASSLGQGVGGELFF	TGCGCCAGCAGCTTGGGCCAGGGGGTAGGCGGGGAGCTGTTTTTT
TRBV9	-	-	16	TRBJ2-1	CASSVGRAQGYDEQFF	TGTGCCAGCAGCGTAGGGCGGGCCCAGGGGTACGATGAGCAGTTCTTC
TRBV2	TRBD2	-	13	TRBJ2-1	CASSRTSGTRQFF	TGTGCCAGCAGTCGGACTAGCGGGACTCGGCAGTTCTTC
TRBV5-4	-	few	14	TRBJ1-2	CASSLARGAYGYTF	TGTGCCAGCAGCTTGGCGCGGGGAGCCTATGGCTACACCTTC
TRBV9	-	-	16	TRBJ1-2	CASSVGPGTLTYGYTF	TGTGCCAGCAGCGTAGGGCCAGGGACCCTCACCTATGGCTACACCTTC
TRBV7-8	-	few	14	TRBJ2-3	CASSLDGGTDTQYF	TGTGCCAGCAGCTTAGACGGGGGCACAGATACGCAGTATTTT
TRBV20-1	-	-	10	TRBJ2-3	CSATEHTQYF	TGCAGTGCGACGGAACATACGCAGTATTTT
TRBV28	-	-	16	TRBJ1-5	CASSFRAADSNQPQHF	TGTGCCAGCAGTTTCCGGGCCGCCGATAGCAATCAGCCCCAGCATTTT
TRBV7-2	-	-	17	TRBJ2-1	CASSRRPDYTDGYEQFF	TGTGCCAGCAGCCGAAGGCCCGACTATACCGATGGGTATGAGCAGTTCTTC